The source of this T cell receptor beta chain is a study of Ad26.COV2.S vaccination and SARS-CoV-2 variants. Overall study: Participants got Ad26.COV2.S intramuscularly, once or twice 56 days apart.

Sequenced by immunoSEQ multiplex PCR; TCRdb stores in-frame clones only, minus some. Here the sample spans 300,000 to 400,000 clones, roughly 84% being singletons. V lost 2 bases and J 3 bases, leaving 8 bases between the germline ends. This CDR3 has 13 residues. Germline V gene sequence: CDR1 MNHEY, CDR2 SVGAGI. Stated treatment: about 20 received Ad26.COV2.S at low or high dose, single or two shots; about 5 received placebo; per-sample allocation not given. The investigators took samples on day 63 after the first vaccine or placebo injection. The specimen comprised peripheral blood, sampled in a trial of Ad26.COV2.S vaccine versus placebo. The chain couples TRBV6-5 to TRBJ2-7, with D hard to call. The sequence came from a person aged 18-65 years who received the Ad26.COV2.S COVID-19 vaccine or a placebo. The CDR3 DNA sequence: TGTGCCAGCAGTTACGGCCTCGGCTACGAGCAGTACTTC. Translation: CASSYGLGYEQYF.